The 20 T cell receptor beta chains below were found in one sample sequenced in a study of human T cells and chemical hapten exposure. Time point here: patch test 2, 6 weeks after DPC sensitization. Treatment defined: therapeutic diphenylcyclopropenone sensitization with weekly scalp DPC. MiXCR, applied by TCRdb to the RACE reads, yields one record per CDR3 protein. The sample consists of 330,000 or so distinct CDR3 sequences, about 6% of them appearing once. This specimen was whole blood, taken in connection with sensitization to the hapten diphenylcyclopropenone (DPC). The source of these receptors is a woman under 30 with alopecia areata. Some clones in this sample may be carry-over from other donors' samples.

This clonotype was picked up a small number of times. This rearrangement joins TRBV20-1 to TRBJ1-6, with TRBD1 matching 7 bases. J gave up 5 bases and V 2 bases, and 3 bases lay outside the gene matches. Germline CDR1 DFQATT, CDR2 SNEGSKA (reference sequence). CDR3 length: 14 residues. DNA of the CDR3: TGCAGTGCTAGACCCGGGACAGATAATTCACCCCTCCACTTT. It is translated as CSARPGTDNSPLHF.

In its sample, this clonotype was seen many times. This rearrangement joins TRBV4-2 to TRBJ1-2, with 7 bases matching TRBD1. Germline V gene sequence: CDR1 LGHNA, CDR2 YNFKEQ. CDR3 length: 15 amino acids. V gave up 0 bases and J gave up 4 bases; unmatched junction bases: 5. As DNA, the CDR3 is TGTGCCAGCAGCCAAGATTCACAGGGGACCTATGGCTACACCTTC. Its translation: CASSQDSQGTYGYTF.

The V and J genes are TRBV2 and TRBJ1-5; D perhaps matches TRBD1 (5 bases). Germline values: CDR1 SNHLY, CDR2 FYNNEI. V was cut by 4 bases and J by 0 bases, with 13 bases left in between. The CDR3 spans 16 residues. The CDR3, as DNA: TGTGCCAGCAGTGGAAGACAGAGCTATAGCAATCAGCCCCAGCATTTT. Its protein is CASSGRQSYSNQPQHF. Full variable domain (remainder filled in from reference TRBV2 and TRBJ1-5): EPEVTQTPSHQVTQMGQEVILRCVPISNHLYFYWYRQILGQKVEFLVSFYNNEISEKSEIFDDQFSVERPDGSNFTLKIRSTKLEDSAMYFCASSGRQSYSNQPQHFGDGTRLSIL.

The V gene is TRBV6-2 or TRBV6-3, the J gene TRBJ2-1; 8 bases are shared with TRBD2. The CDR3 has 13 residues. Germline trimming cut 6 bases from V and 6 bases from J; bases unmatched to any gene: 4. The germline V gene has CDR1 MNHEY and CDR2 SVGEGT. The CDR3 bases are TGTGCCAGCAGACCCGGGGGGGTCAATGAGCAGTTCTTC. Amino acids: CASRPGGVNEQFF.

This clonotype was seen a few times. The chain employs TRBV7-6 and TRBJ1-4; D ambiguous. This CDR3 comprises 14 residues. The V gene's germline CDR1 is SGHVS and CDR2 FNYEAQ. V was cut by 0 bases and J by 4 bases, with 6 bases left in between. The CDR3 DNA reads TGTGCCAGCAGCTTAGCGTGGGGTAATGAAAAACTGTTTTTT. Protein: CASSLAWGNEKLFF. The whole variable domain, filled in from reference TRBV7-6 and TRBJ1-4, reads GAGVSQSPRYKVTKRGQDVALRCDPISGHVSLYWYRQALGQGPEFLTYFNYEAQQDKSGLPNDRFSAERPEGSISTLTIQRTEQRDSAMYRCASSLAWGNEKLFFGSGTQLSVL.

This clonotype was observed a few times. This chain joins TRBV29-1 and TRBJ2-1; no definite D call. Germline V gene data show CDR1 as SQVTM and CDR2 as ANQGSEA. Trimming took off 8 bases at V and 9 bases at J, with 14 bases between the two ends. The CDR3 has 11 amino acids. This CDR3 reads CSFYKSREQFF. The CDR3 DNA reads as TGCAGCTTCTATAAGAGCCGTGAGCAGTTCTTC.

This clonotype has a handful of counts. The chain links TRBV2 to TRBJ1-6, with 7 bases identical to TRBD1. The CDR3 runs 13 residues. In germline, CDR1 is SNHLY, CDR2 FYNNEI. J gave up 8 bases and V 9 bases, and 7 bases lay outside the gene matches. The CDR3 region is CARTQGSDSPLHF. The CDR3 DNA is TGTGCCAGAACACAGGGGTCGGATTCACCCCTCCACTTT.

This clonotype was observed at least ten times. J is TRBJ2-7 and V is TRBV6-6; possible D gene TRBD1, 6 bases. This CDR3 contains 14 residues. Germline V gene data show CDR1 as MNHNY and CDR2 as SVGAGI (reference sequence). V lost 6 bases to trimming and J lost 4 bases, with 16 bases between them. The CDR3 DNA follows: TGTGCCAGCAGCCAAACAGGGAAGTCTTACGAGCAGTACTTC. Residues: CASSQTGKSYEQYF.

This clonotype was recorded a few times. V usage is TRBV6-2 or TRBV6-3 and J usage is TRBJ2-3; 8 positions agree with TRBD1. Germline values: CDR1 MNHEY, CDR2 SVGEGT. The CDR3 is 18 amino acids. V lost 2 bases and J lost 2; bases outside the gene matches: 12. The chain's CDR3 is CASSYDITRTGTTDTQYF. As DNA, the CDR3 is TGTGCCAGCAGTTACGATATTACGCGGACAGGGACCACAGATACGCAGTATTTT.

This clonotype was recorded many times. The V gene is TRBV28, the J gene TRBJ1-5; 9 positions match TRBD1. Germline CDR1 is MDHEN and CDR2 is SYDVKM. This CDR3 has 15 residues. V shed 6 bases and J 5 bases; nucleotides not matched to a gene: 8. The CDR3 DNA reads as TGTGCCAGCAGCGGGACAGGGTCGGGGGATCAGCCCCAGCATTTT. Protein: CASSGTGSGDQPQHF. The variable domain in full, with the rest retrieved from reference TRBV28 and TRBJ1-5, is DVKVTQSSRYLVKRTGEKVFLECVQDMDHENMFWYRQDPGLGLRLIYFSYDVKMKEKGDIPEGYSVSREKKERFSLILESASTNQTSMYLCASSGTGSGDQPQHFGDGTRLSIL.

This clonotype was found a few times. V is TRBV7-2 and J is TRBJ1-1; unclear D gene. Germline V gene data show CDR1 as SGHTA and CDR2 as FQGNSA. V gave up 7 bases and J gave up 2 bases, with 23 bases separating them. CDR3 length: 17 amino acids. The CDR3 spells CASKTLWGIPPNTEAFF. The DNA of the CDR3 is TGTGCCAGCAAAACCCTGTGGGGTATACCCCCCAACACTGAAGCTTTCTTT.

The chain combines TRBV7-9 with TRBJ2-7; a weak D match, TRBD2 (6 bases). Trimming took off 5 bases at V and 7 bases at J, with 12 bases between the two ends. Germline V gene lookup returns CDR1 SEHNR and CDR2 FQNEAQ (reference sequence). The CDR3 length is 12 residues. CDR3 loop: CASSAGRWEQYF. The CDR3 coding sequence is TGTGCCAGCAGCGCGGGACGGTGGGAGCAGTACTTC.

This clonotype appeared a few times. V and J are TRBV5-1 and TRBJ2-7, with 9 bases fitting TRBD1. Losses at the gene ends were 4 bases for V and 2 bases for J; bases not matched to a gene: 4. This CDR3 has 14 amino acids. From germline, CDR1 is SGHRS and CDR2 YFSETQ. CDR3 in amino acids: CASSLRTGAYEQYF. Written as DNA, the CDR3 is TGCGCCAGCAGCCTAAGGACAGGGGCCTACGAGCAGTACTTC.

This clonotype showed up many times. The chain has TRBV6-5 and TRBJ1-6; TRBD1 agrees at 9 bases. Looked up from germline, CDR1 is MNHEY and CDR2 is SVGAGI. The CDR3 is 14 residues long. Losses at the gene ends were 2 bases for V and 12 bases for J; bases not matched to a gene: 5. CDR3 region: CASSYRDRVKPLHF. CDR3 coding DNA: TGTGCCAGCAGTTACCGGGACAGGGTAAAACCCCTCCACTTT.

This clonotype has a count of ten or more. The chain recombines TRBV27 with TRBJ2-3; D possibly corresponds to TRBD1 (6 bases). The V gene lost 5 bases and the J gene lost 3 bases, with 18 bases spanning the gap. Germline V lookup: CDR1 MNHEY, CDR2 SMNVEV (reference sequence). The CDR3 contains 16 residues. The CDR3 protein is CASSAEVQGITDTQYF. CDR3 DNA: TGTGCCAGCAGTGCCGAGGTACAGGGAATAACAGATACGCAGTATTTT.

This rearrangement joins TRBV28 to TRBJ2-7; D is unresolved. The CDR3 runs to 10 residues. V lost 3 bases and J 6 bases, leaving 3 bases between the germline ends. The V gene's germline CDR1 is MDHEN and CDR2 SYDVKM. This CDR3 is CASSFIEQYF. The CDR3, as DNA: TGTGCCAGCAGTTTCATCGAGCAGTACTTC.

The genes are TRBV18 and TRBJ1-1, with D hard to call. Germline V gene sequence: CDR1 KGHSH, CDR2 LQKENI. The V end was cut by 0 bases, the J end by 7 bases, with 15 bases between. The CDR3 totals 15 residues. CDR3 region: CASSPPQNLRGEAFF. Here the CDR3 DNA reads TGTGCCAGCTCACCACCACAGAACCTCCGGGGTGAAGCTTTCTTT.

V gene TRBV4-1 combines with J gene TRBJ2-2; D call uncertain. Germline V CDR1 and CDR2: MGHRA, YSYEKL. The ends were cut back, 11 bases at V and 0 bases at J, with 19 bases in the middle. The CDR3 is 16 residues long. CDR3 loop: CAVQLSKKSNTGELFF. CDR3 nucleotide sequence: TGCGCCGTTCAACTAAGTAAGAAATCGAACACCGGGGAGCTGTTTTTT.

Many counts were recorded for this clonotype. V usage is TRBV25-1 and J usage is TRBJ2-2; D is uncertain. Germline CDR1 MGHDK, CDR2 SYGVNS. The CDR3 is 10 residues long. Trimming removed 8 bases from V and 6 bases from J, with 4 bases in between. This CDR3 reads CASAAGELFF. The DNA of the CDR3 is TGTGCCAGCGCCGCCGGGGAGCTGTTTTTT.

This clonotype has just a few counts. The chain recombines TRBV7-9 with TRBJ1-4; a weak D match, TRBD1 (6 bases). Germline V gives CDR1 SEHNR, CDR2 FQNEAQ (reference sequence). The V end lost 5 bases, the J end lost 3 bases, and 22 bases lay between the germline ends. This CDR3 has 18 amino acids. The CDR3 nucleotides are TGTGCCAGCAGCCCTACTTTGTGGGGGGGCGAAGCTAATGAAAAACTGTTTTTT. Protein sequence: CASSPTLWGGEANEKLFF.